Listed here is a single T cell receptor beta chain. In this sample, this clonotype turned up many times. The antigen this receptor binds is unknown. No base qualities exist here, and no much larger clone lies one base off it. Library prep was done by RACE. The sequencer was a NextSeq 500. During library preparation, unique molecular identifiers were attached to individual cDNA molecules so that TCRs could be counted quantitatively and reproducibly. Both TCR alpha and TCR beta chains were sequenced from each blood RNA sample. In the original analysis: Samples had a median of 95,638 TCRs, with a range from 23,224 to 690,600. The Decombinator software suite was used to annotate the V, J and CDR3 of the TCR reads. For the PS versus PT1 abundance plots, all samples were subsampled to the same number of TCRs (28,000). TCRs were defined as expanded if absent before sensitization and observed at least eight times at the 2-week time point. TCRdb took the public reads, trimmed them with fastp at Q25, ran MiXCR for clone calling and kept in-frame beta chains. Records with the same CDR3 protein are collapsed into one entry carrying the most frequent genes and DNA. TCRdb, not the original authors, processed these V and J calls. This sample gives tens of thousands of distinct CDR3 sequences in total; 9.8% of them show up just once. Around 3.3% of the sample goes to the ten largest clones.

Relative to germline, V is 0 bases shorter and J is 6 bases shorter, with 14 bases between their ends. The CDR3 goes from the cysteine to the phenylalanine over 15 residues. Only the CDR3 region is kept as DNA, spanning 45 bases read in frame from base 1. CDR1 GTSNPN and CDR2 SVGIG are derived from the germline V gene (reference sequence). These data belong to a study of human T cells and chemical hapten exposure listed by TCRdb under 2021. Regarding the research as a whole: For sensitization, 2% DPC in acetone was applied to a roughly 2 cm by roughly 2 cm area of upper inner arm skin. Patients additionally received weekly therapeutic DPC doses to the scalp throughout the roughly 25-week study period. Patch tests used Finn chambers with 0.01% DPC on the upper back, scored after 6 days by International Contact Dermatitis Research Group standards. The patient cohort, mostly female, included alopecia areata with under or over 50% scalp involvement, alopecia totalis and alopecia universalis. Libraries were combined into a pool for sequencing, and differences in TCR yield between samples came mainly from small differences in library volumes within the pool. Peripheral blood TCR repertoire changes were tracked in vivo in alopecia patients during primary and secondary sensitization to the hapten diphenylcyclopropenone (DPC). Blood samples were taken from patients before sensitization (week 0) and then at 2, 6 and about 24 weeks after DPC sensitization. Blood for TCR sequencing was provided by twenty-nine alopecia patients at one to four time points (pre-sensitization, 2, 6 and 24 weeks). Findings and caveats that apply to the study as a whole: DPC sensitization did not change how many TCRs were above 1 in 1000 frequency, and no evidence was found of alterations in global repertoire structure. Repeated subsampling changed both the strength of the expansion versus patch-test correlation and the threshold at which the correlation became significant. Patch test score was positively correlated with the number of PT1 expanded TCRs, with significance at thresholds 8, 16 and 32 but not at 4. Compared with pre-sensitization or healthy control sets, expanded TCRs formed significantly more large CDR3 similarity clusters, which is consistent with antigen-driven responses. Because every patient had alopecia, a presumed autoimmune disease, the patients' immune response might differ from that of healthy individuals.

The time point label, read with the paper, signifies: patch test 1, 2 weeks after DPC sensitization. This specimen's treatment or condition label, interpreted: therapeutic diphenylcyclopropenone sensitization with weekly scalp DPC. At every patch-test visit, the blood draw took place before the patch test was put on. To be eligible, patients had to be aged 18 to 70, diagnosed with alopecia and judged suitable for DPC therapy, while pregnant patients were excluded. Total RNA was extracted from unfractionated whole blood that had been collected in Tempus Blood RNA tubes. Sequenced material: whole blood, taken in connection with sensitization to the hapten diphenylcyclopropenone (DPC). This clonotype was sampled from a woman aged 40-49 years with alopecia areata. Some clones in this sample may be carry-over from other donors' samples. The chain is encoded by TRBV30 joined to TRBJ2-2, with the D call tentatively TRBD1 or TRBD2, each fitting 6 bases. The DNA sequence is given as TGTGCCTGGAGTGTAAAGGGGGGCGCGTCCGGGGAGCTGTTTTTT. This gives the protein CAWSVKGGASGELFF. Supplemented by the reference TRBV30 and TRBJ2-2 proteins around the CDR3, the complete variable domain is SQTIHQWPATLVQPVGSPLSLECTVEGTSNPNLYWYRQAAGRGLQLLFYSVGIGQISSEVPQNLSASRPQDRQFILSSKKLLLSDSGFYLCAWSVKGGASGELFFGEGSRLTVL.